A single sample is the source of the 29 T cell receptor beta chains below, sequenced in a study of immune heterogeneity within non-small cell lung tumors. At roughly 600 ng per sample, bulk tumor genomic DNA provided the template. Several biopsies per primary tumor, spaced far apart, were taken during surgery. Patients had untreated, newly diagnosed non-small cell lung cancer and underwent curative surgery. Amplification of TCR beta CDR3 was performed by multiplex PCR with 32 V and 13 J primers. TCRdb re-derived calls from the multiplex PCR reads in MiXCR, one entry per CDR3 protein. The sample records more than 9,500 distinct CDR3 sequences, approximately 20% being singletons. The sample consisted of lung tumor tissue. Receptors originate from a man aged 55-75 years with non-small cell lung cancer.

This clonotype came up many times. The V and J genes are TRBV7-9 and TRBJ2-7, with D uncertain. V lost 5 bases and J lost 2, with 13 bases in between. Germline CDR1 is SEHNR and CDR2 is FQNEAQ (reference sequence). The CDR3 length is 14 residues. CDR3 sequence (DNA): TGTGCCAGCAGCCTACCTGGGGTGACCTACGAGCAGTACTTC. The encoded protein is CASSLPGVTYEQYF.

This chain uses TRBV18 with TRBJ1-2; D is perhaps TRBD1 (5 bases). This CDR3 region has 13 residues. Germline V lookup: CDR1 KGHSH, CDR2 LQKENI. Trimming cost V 3 bases and J 2 bases, with 7 bases left between them. The CDR3 nucleotides are TGTGCCAGCTCACCCGGACAAAACTATGGCTACACCTTC. This gives the protein CASSPGQNYGYTF.

With respect to this clonotype: Just one base apart from a much larger clone, this may be a read error. V usage is TRBV19 and J usage is TRBJ2-7, with D perhaps TRBD1 (6 bases). Germline loops: CDR1 LNHDA, CDR2 SQIVND (reference sequence). This CDR3 contains 18 residues. The V end was cut by 3 bases, the J end by 2 bases, with 23 bases between. This CDR3 is CASSILRDNKGRAYEQYF. The CDR3 nucleotides are TGTGCCAGTAGTATCCTCCGGGACAACAAGGGAAGGGCCTACGAGCAGTACTTC.

This clonotype ranks as medium-sized (0.01 to 0.1%). This chain connects TRBV27 to TRBJ2-7; 7 bases fit TRBD1. V was pared by 5 bases and J by 3 bases, with 4 bases of the junction left unmatched. This CDR3 is 13 amino acids long. CDR1 MNHEY and CDR2 SMNVEV come from the germline V gene (reference sequence). Written as DNA, the CDR3 is TGTGCCAGCAGTCGATGGGACAGCTACGAGCAGTACTTC. This codes for CASSRWDSYEQYF.

The rearrangement uses TRBV6-1 and TRBJ2-5; TRBD1 matches 12 bases. Germline loops: CDR1 MNHNS, CDR2 SASEGT. This CDR3 contains 16 residues. J gave up 2 bases and V 2 bases, and 3 bases lay outside the gene matches. In nucleotides, the CDR3 is TGTGCCAGCAGTGAAAGGGACAGGGGGCTACAAGAGACCCAGTACTTC. This translates into CASSERDRGLQETQYF.

The chain carries TRBV9 and TRBJ2-1; TRBD2 matches 7 bases. Germline values: CDR1 SGDLS, CDR2 YYNGEE. V was clipped by 3 bases and J by 5 bases; unmatched bases: 11. The CDR3 is made up of 16 amino acids. In DNA form, the CDR3 reads TGTGCCAGCAGCGCCTTTGGTGGGAGGGCCAACAATGAGCAGTTCTTC. It encodes CASSAFGGRANNEQFF.

This clonotype was observed a few times. The chain joins TRBV20-1 to TRBJ2-2, with 9 bases fitting TRBD1. CDR3 length: 15 amino acids. Germline values: CDR1 DFQATT, CDR2 SNEGSKA (reference sequence). The trim removed 3 bases at V and 7 bases at J, leaving 9 bases unmatched. CDR3 bases: TGCAGTGCTAGGTGGGACAGGGAAGGGATCGGGGAGCTGTTTTTT. Its protein product is CSARWDREGIGELFF.

This clonotype was seen once. A read error may explain this, as a much larger clone is one base away. The V gene is TRBV4-1, the J gene TRBJ2-7; D is perhaps TRBD1 (5 bases). Germline V gene lookup returns CDR1 MGHRA and CDR2 YSYEKL. V was pared by 7 bases and J by 2 bases, with 18 bases between. There are 15 residues in the CDR3. CDR3 DNA: TGCGCCAGCATCCGCGTTGGGGCAGGGACCTACGAGCAGTACTTC. The encoded protein is CASIRVGAGTYEQYF.

The chain recombines TRBV20-1 with TRBJ1-2; 10 bases fit TRBD1. The CDR3 sequence is 13 residues long. Germline CDR1 reads DFQATT; CDR2 reads SNEGSKA (reference sequence). The DNA of the CDR3 is TGCGCTGCTACCGGGACAGGGGACTATGGCTACACCTTC. It codes for CAATGTGDYGYTF.

At least ten counts were recorded for this clonotype. The J gene is TRBJ1-4, the V gene TRBV6-1; no firm D call. The germline V and J ends were trimmed by 5 bases and 8 bases, with 24 bases remaining between them. Per the germline V gene, CDR1 is MNHNS and CDR2 is SASEGT. The CDR3 contains 17 residues. The CDR3 is CASSPMGVGSQKEKLFF. The CDR3 nucleotides read TGTGCCAGCAGTCCAATGGGTGTGGGCAGTCAGAAGGAAAAACTGTTTTTT.

This clonotype came up a few times. The genes are TRBV6-1 and TRBJ2-5; 9 bases line up with TRBD2. The junction had 8 bases not matched to a gene; V was cut back by 5 bases and J by 1 base. The CDR3 contains 16 residues. The V gene's germline CDR1 is MNHNS and CDR2 SASEGT. The chain's CDR3 is CASSFGLAGTQETQYF. The CDR3 coding sequence is TGTGCCAGCAGTTTCGGTCTAGCGGGGACCCAAGAGACCCAGTACTTC.

This clonotype was seen a handful of times. The chain joins TRBV27 to TRBJ1-1; 7 nucleotides align to TRBD1. With V trimmed by 5 bases and J by 5 bases, 11 bases remained unmatched. Germline CDR1 is MNHEY and CDR2 is SMNVEV (reference sequence). CDR3 length: 15 residues. Written as DNA, the CDR3 is TGTGCCAGCAGTCTCAACAGGGGACTGGGGACTGAAGCTTTCTTT. This translates into CASSLNRGLGTEAFF.

V usage is TRBV7-9 and J usage is TRBJ1-4; weak D call: TRBD1 (5 bases). The CDR3 sequence is 16 residues long. Germline V gene lookup returns CDR1 SEHNR and CDR2 FQNEAQ (reference sequence). Between the trimmed V and J ends, which lost 4 bases and 0 bases, there was a span of 12 bases. The CDR3 coding sequence is TGTGCCAGCAGCTCCGGGACCACGGCAACTAATGAAAAACTGTTTTTT. Its protein product is CASSSGTTATNEKLFF.

By share, this clonotype ranks as medium-sized (0.01 to 0.1%). The gene calls are TRBV5-1 and TRBJ2-7, with D tentatively TRBD1 or TRBD2 (5 bases each). This CDR3 has 14 residues. V dropped 0 bases and J dropped 4 bases, with 11 bases sitting between them. The germline V gene encodes CDR1 SGHRS and CDR2 YFSETQ. This chain's CDR3 is CASSLEGTAYEQYF. DNA for the CDR3: TGCGCCAGCAGCTTGGAGGGGACGGCATACGAGCAGTACTTC.

On this clonotype itself: Being one base from a much bigger clone, this may be a read error. V gene TRBV30 combines with J gene TRBJ1-2, with D possibly matching TRBD1 (5 bases). The CDR3 is made up of 14 amino acids. CDR1 is GTSNPN and CDR2 is SVGIG in the germline V gene (reference sequence). V lost 4 bases to trimming and J lost 8 bases, with 20 bases between them. CDR3 sequence (DNA): TGTGCCTGGAATCGTCCCGGGATAGGGGTCGGCTACACCTTC. Amino acids: CAWNRPGIGVGYTF. The whole variable domain, remainder taken from reference TRBV30 and TRBJ1-2, is SQTIHQWPATLVQPVGSPLSLECTVEGTSNPNLYWYRQAAGRGLQLLFYSVGIGQISSEVPQNLSASRPQDRQFILSSKKLLLSDSGFYLCAWNRPGIGVGYTFGSGTRLTVV.

This clonotype appeared a few times. The chain joins TRBV11-3 to TRBJ2-1; 13 positions agree with TRBD2. The CDR3 length is 16 residues. V dropped 2 bases and J dropped 6; count of bases not matched to a gene: 4. Germline CDR1 SGHNT, CDR2 YENEEA. The DNA for the CDR3 is TGTGCCAGCAGCTTAACTAGCGGGAGGGCCTTCAATGAGCAGTTCTTC. It yields the protein CASSLTSGRAFNEQFF. Together with reference TRBV11-3 and TRBJ2-1, the CDR3 gives the full variable domain: EAGVVQSPRYKIIEKKQPVAFWCNPISGHNTLYWYLQNLGQGPELLIRYENEEAVDDSQLPKDRFSAERLKGVDSTLKIQPAELGDSAVYLCASSLTSGRAFNEQFFGPGTRLTVL.

The chain carries TRBV16 and TRBJ2-1; D is ambiguous. The CDR3 extends over 14 amino acids. V was shortened by 2 bases and J by 8 bases, with 13 bases between the two germline ends. CDR1 KGHSY and CDR2 FQNENV come from the germline V gene. The CDR3 DNA sequence: TGTGCCAGCAGCCAAGCCTCTACTGGGGATGAGCAGTTCTTC. It specifies CASSQASTGDEQFF.

The rearrangement joins TRBV12-5 to TRBJ2-3, with D unresolved. Germline CDR1 and CDR2: LGHNT and FRNRAP. Trimming left V 1 base short and J 5 bases short, with 7 bases between. The CDR3 is 13 residues long. The CDR3 coding sequence is TGTGCTAGTGGTTTGGATACGGGAGATACGCAGTATTTT. Protein: CASGLDTGDTQYF. Variable domain in full (rest from reference TRBV12-5 and TRBJ2-3): DARVTQTPRHKVTEMGQEVTMRCQPILGHNTVFWYRQTMMQGLELLAYFRNRAPLDDSGMPKDRFSAEMPDATLATLKIQPSEPRDSAVYFCASGLDTGDTQYFGPGTRLTVL.

This clonotype was recorded once. The V and J genes are TRBV12-3 or TRBV12-4 and TRBJ2-5; 12 bases are shared with TRBD2. This CDR3 region has 15 residues. Trimming cost V 7 bases and J 6 bases; bases outside gene matches: 9. CDR3 DNA: TGTGCCAGCATGCCGACTAGCGGGAGTGTCAAGACCCAGTACTTC. It encodes CASMPTSGSVKTQYF.

About this clonotype itself: Possible read error: a much larger clone is one base away. The J gene is TRBJ1-5, the V gene TRBV12-3 or TRBV12-4; the match to TRBD2 covers 7 bases. The last part of the DNA fits TRBJ2-3 better; the J call may be wrong. This CDR3 is built from 16 residues. The CDR3 DNA reads TGTGCCAGCAGTTCAGGTCGAGGGGCGGGGGATCAGCCCCAGTATTTT. Protein: CASSSGRGAGDQPQYF.

In the case of this clonotype: Given a much more abundant clone one base away, this may be a read error. The V call is TRBV6-1, the J call TRBJ2-7; TRBD1 is a possible D gene (6 bases). Per germline, CDR1 MNHNS and CDR2 SASEGT. The V end was cut by 5 bases, the J end by 3 bases, with 8 bases between. The CDR3 runs to 12 residues. The CDR3 protein is CASSKQGYEQYF. The CDR3, as DNA: TGTGCCAGCAGTAAACAGGGCTACGAGCAGTACTTC.

This clonotype was detected a few times. The chain combines TRBV20-1 with TRBJ2-3; 9 bases match TRBD2. Unmatched junction bases numbered 5, after V lost 5 bases and J lost 2 bases. CDR1 is DFQATT and CDR2 is SNEGSKA in the germline V gene (reference sequence). This CDR3 spans 14 amino acids. The CDR3 bases are TGCAGTGCTCCGTTAGCGGGGGTCACAGATACGCAGTATTTT. Its translation is CSAPLAGVTDTQYF.

Sample share makes this clonotype medium-sized (0.01 to 0.1%). One end of the junction does not line up with germline, which may come from a read error. DNA of the CDR3: TGTGCCAGCAGTCCGGGAGGGGGAGGCAAACAGCCCCAGCATTTT. Translation gives CASSPGGGGKQPQHF. The genes are TRBV28 and TRBJ1-5; maybe TRBD1 (6 bases). CDR3 length: 15 residues. CDR1 MDHEN and CDR2 SYDVKM come from the germline V gene.

This clonotype has only a few counts. A much larger clone is a single base away; this may be a read error. The chain is built from TRBV2 and TRBJ2-7, with D unresolved. Germline CDR1 SNHLY, CDR2 FYNNEI. This CDR3 has 16 amino acids. Deletions cut 2 bases from V and 0 bases from J, with 14 bases between. The CDR3 nucleotides are TGTGCCAGCAGTGAACATGGAGACCCTGTCTCCTACGAGCAGTACTTC. It is translated as CASSEHGDPVSYEQYF.

This clonotype qualifies as medium-sized. The rearrangement links TRBV28 to TRBJ2-7, with TRBD2 matching 7 bases. The CDR3 covers 14 residues. The germline CDR1 and CDR2 sequences are MDHEN and SYDVKM. V shed 6 bases and J 1 base; nucleotides not matched to a gene: 6. Written as DNA, the CDR3 is TGTGCCAGCAGAACTCGGGACTATTCCTACGAGCAGTACTTC. It codes for CASRTRDYSYEQYF.

About this clonotype itself: A much larger clone lies one base from this, so it may be a read error. V is TRBV19 and J is TRBJ2-7, with a tentative D call TRBD2 (5 bases). Germline values: CDR1 LNHDA, CDR2 SQIVND (reference sequence). The CDR3 has 16 amino acids. V gave up 1 base and J gave up 3 bases, with 16 bases separating them. CDR3 residues: CASSIGGFESYYEQYF. CDR3 DNA sequence: TGTGCCAGTAGTATAGGCGGGTTTGAAAGCTACTACGAGCAGTACTTC.

Worth noting for this clonotype: Being one base from a much bigger clone, this may be a read error. The genes are TRBV27 and TRBJ2-1; TRBD2 matches 10 bases. V gave up 6 bases and J gave up 4 bases; unmatched junction bases: 9. This CDR3 has 16 residues. The germline V gene has CDR1 MNHEY and CDR2 SMNVEV (reference sequence). In DNA form, the CDR3 reads TGTGCCAGCAGGTTACGAGTTAGCGGGAGGTACAATGAGCAGTTCTTC. Translated, it gives CASRLRVSGRYNEQFF.

The chain combines TRBV9 with TRBJ2-2, with D possibly TRBD2 on 6 matching bases. V shed 4 bases and J shed 0 bases, with 13 bases lying between them. The CDR3 loop spans 16 amino acids. Germline CDR1 reads SGDLS; CDR2 reads YYNGEE. The chain's CDR3 is CASSPRGGANTGELFF. CDR3 bases: TGTGCCAGCAGCCCCCGAGGCGGGGCGAACACCGGGGAGCTGTTTTTT.

The chain recombines TRBV2 with TRBJ1-6; TRBD1 aligns across 7 bases. Germline V gene data show CDR1 as SNHLY and CDR2 as FYNNEI. With V trimmed by 4 bases and J by 8 bases, 5 bases remained unmatched. This CDR3 contains 14 residues. The CDR3 nucleotides are TGTGCCAGCAGTGGACAGGGTAGGTATTCACCCCTCCACTTT. Protein sequence: CASSGQGRYSPLHF.